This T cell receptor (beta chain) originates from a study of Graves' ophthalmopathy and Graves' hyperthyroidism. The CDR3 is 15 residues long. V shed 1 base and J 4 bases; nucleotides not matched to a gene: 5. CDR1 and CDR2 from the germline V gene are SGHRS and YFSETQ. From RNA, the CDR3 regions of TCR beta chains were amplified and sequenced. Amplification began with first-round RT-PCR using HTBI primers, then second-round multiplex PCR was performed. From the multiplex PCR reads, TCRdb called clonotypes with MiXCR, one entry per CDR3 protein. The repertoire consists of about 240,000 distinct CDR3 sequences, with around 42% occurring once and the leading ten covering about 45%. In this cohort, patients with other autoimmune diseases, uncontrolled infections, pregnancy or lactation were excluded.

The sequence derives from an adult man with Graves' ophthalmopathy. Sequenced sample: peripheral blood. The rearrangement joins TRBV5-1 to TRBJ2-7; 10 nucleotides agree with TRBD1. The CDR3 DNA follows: TGCGCCAGCAGCTTGTCGGGACAGGGGAGGTACGAGCAGTACTTC. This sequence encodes CASSLSGQGRYEQYF.